The sequence of this T cell receptor (beta chain) was determined in a study of blood T cell repertoires in COVID-19. Study information: Samples taken during acute and convalescent COVID-19 were collected in the United States, Italy and Spain. T cells, B-cell-depleted T cells, or PBMCs provided the cDNA or gDNA that served as material.

In the authors' workflow: The authors estimated nucleated cell counts from reference gene primer amplification. The assay was immunoSEQ multiplex PCR, and TCRdb's table has in-frame clones only and misses some. Clone size and V and J calls were adopted from that table, with D and trimming inferred from the DNA. The sample holds about 93,000 clones, about 86% seen once. Germline V CDR1 and CDR2: MDHEN, SYDVKM. The CDR3 covers 15 residues. The V gene end was trimmed by 8 bases and the J gene end by 4 bases; junction bases not matched to a gene: 10. The specimen sequenced was peripheral blood. The genes are TRBV28 and TRBJ2-1; 8 positions agree with TRBD1. The origin of this receptor is a woman aged 80 or over with acute or convalescent COVID-19. This CDR3 is CASPPRTGIYNEQFF. In DNA, the CDR3 is TGTGCCAGCCCTCCCCGGACAGGGATATACAATGAGCAGTTCTTC.